This passage covers 16 T cell receptor beta chains from one sample sequenced in a study of somatic mutations in cytotoxic T cells in rheumatoid arthritis. Using immunoSEQ multiplex PCR, the repertoire was profiled, and TCRdb retains in-frame clones only, with some absent. The profile shows 5,500 to 9,000 clones, roughly 60% of them singletons. Input material: CD8+ T cells sorted from blood. The receptors were sampled from a woman in her thirties or forties in good health.

This clone was counted between two and nine times. Other DNA sequences of this sample code for an identical CDR3. CDR3 protein: CASSLSGYTEAFF. Written as DNA, the CDR3 is TGTGCCAGCAGTTTGTCGGGTTACACTGAAGCTTTCTTT. The chain has TRBV28 and TRBJ1-1; no clear D. Trimming took off 3 bases at V and 3 bases at J, with 8 bases between the two ends. Germline loops: CDR1 MDHEN, CDR2 SYDVKM. The length of the CDR3 is 13 residues.

This clone was detected only a few times. This rearrangement joins TRBV5-8 to TRBJ2-2; no clear D gene. Germline assignment: CDR1 SGHTS and CDR2 YDEGEE. The CDR3 runs 13 residues. Trimming took off 1 base at V and 4 bases at J, with 5 bases between the two ends. The CDR3 nucleotides are TGTGCCAGCAGCTTGAGTAGCACCGGGGAGCTGTTTTTT. The encoded protein is CASSLSSTGELFF.

The chain combines TRBV27 with TRBJ2-6; D not resolved. The CDR3 loop spans 13 amino acids. The germline V gene encodes CDR1 MNHEY and CDR2 SMNVEV (reference sequence). V shed 6 bases and J shed 4 bases, with 7 bases lying between them. The CDR3 nucleotides read TGTGCCAGCAGCCCGACCGGGGCCAACGTCCTGACTTTC. This gives the protein CASSPTGANVLTF.

This chain links TRBV10-1 with TRBJ2-2; D gene ambiguous. Germline V CDR1 and CDR2: WNHNN, SYGVQD (reference sequence). CDR3 length equals 15 residues. The V end was cut by 2 bases, the J end by 1 base, with 8 bases between. CDR3 sequence: CASSERRGNTGELFF. DNA for the CDR3: TGCGCCAGCAGTGAGAGGAGAGGGAACACCGGGGAGCTGTTTTTT.

J is TRBJ2-3 and V is TRBV7-9; tentatively, D is TRBD1 (6 bases). Trimming removed 1 base at V and 5 bases at J, with 16 bases between. Germline CDR1 is SEHNR and CDR2 is FQNEAQ (reference sequence). The CDR3 length is 16 residues. Here the CDR3 reads CASSLGLGGSEDTQYF. The CDR3 coding sequence is TGTGCCAGCAGCTTAGGGCTAGGGGGTAGCGAAGATACGCAGTATTTT.

CDR3 amino acids: CASSEALAGIGELFF. In nucleotides, the CDR3 is TGTGCCAGCAGTGAAGCACTAGCGGGAATCGGGGAGCTGTTTTTT. The V gene is TRBV6-1, the J gene TRBJ2-2; 10 bases align to TRBD2. The germline CDR1 and CDR2 sequences are MNHNS and SASEGT. Trimming at V came to 0 bases and at J to 7 bases, leaving 2 bases not matched to a gene. The CDR3 runs 15 residues.

CDR3 amino acids: CASSFPQSGSTDTQYF. DNA for the CDR3: TGTGCCAGCAGTTTCCCCCAGAGCGGTAGCACAGATACGCAGTATTTT. The V and J genes are TRBV2 and TRBJ2-3; D perhaps matches TRBD2 (5 bases). Germline V gene data show CDR1 as SNHLY and CDR2 as FYNNEI. The CDR3 length is 16 residues. Between the trimmed V and J ends, which lost 5 bases and 0 bases, there was a span of 15 bases. Full variable domain (rest looked up from reference TRBV2 and TRBJ2-3): EPEVTQTPSHQVTQMGQEVILRCVPISNHLYFYWYRQILGQKVEFLVSFYNNEISEKSEIFDDQFSVERPDGSNFTLKIRSTKLEDSAMYFCASSFPQSGSTDTQYFGPGTRLTVL.

V gene TRBV5-1 combines with J gene TRBJ2-5; D is perhaps TRBD2 (5 bases). Trimming took 5 bases from V and 6 from J, leaving 14 bases between them. The CDR3 is 13 residues long. Germline CDR1 is SGHRS and CDR2 is YFSETQ. The CDR3 protein is CASSPIGGQTQYF. CDR3 DNA: TGCGCCAGCAGTCCAATCGGCGGGCAGACCCAGTACTTC.

The rearrangement links TRBV28 to TRBJ2-7; D unresolved. The CDR3 covers 12 residues. V shed 1 base and J shed 0 bases, with 1 base lying between them. Germline lookup yields CDR1 MDHEN and CDR2 SYDVKM. CDR3 in DNA: TGTGCCAGCAGTTTATTCTCCTACGAGCAGTACTTC. It encodes CASSLFSYEQYF.

A few counts support this clone. The chain employs TRBV2 and TRBJ1-1; D remains unclear. From germline, CDR1 is SNHLY and CDR2 FYNNEI. The CDR3 length is 16 residues. Trimming left V 2 bases short and J 7 bases short, with 20 bases between. DNA of the CDR3: TGTGCCAGCAGTGAAACTACAGAGGCGGTAGGGAATGAAGCTTTCTTT. Amino acids: CASSETTEAVGNEAFF.

The V gene is TRBV11-2, the J gene TRBJ2-1, with 10 positions matching TRBD2. CDR3 length: 15 residues. After removal of 5 bases from V and 7 bases from J, the junction contained 8 bases not matched to a gene. CDR1 SGHAT and CDR2 FQNNGV come from the germline V gene. DNA of the CDR3: TGTGCCAGCAGCCTATTTCTAGCGGGAGATAATGAGCAGTTCTTC. This sequence encodes CASSLFLAGDNEQFF.

The chain links TRBV21-1 to TRBJ1-6; TRBD1 is taken as the D call from the table, unchecked against the DNA. TRBV21-1 is annotated as a pseudogene. This CDR3 is built from 16 residues. CDR3 sequence reads: CASSKDYRVRNSPLHF. The CDR3 DNA follows: TGTGCCAGCAGCAAAGACTACAGGGTGAGGAATTCACCCCTCCACTTT.

Only a few counts were recorded for this clone. This rearrangement joins TRBV28 to TRBJ2-6, with D unresolved. CDR3 length equals 15 residues. Deletions cut 5 bases from V and 0 bases from J, with 8 bases between. Germline V CDR1 and CDR2: MDHEN, SYDVKM. The CDR3 nucleotides are TGTGCCAGCAGTCCCCTTCTCTCTGGGGCCAACGTCCTGACTTTC. As protein: CASSPLLSGANVLTF.

The CDR3 spells CASSLTGAGAEAFF. In nucleotides, the CDR3 is TGTGCCAGCAGTTTGACAGGGGCGGGCGCTGAAGCTTTCTTT. This rearrangement joins TRBV28 to TRBJ1-1, with 8 bases lining up with TRBD1. Germline V gives CDR1 MDHEN, CDR2 SYDVKM. The V segment lost 3 bases and the J segment 6 bases; nucleotides outside the gene matches: 6. The CDR3 runs to 14 residues.

The rearrangement uses TRBV29-1 and TRBJ2-3, with 7 bases lining up with TRBD2. V lost 4 bases to trimming and J lost 4 bases; unmatched junction nucleotides: 2. Germline V gene data show CDR1 as SQVTM and CDR2 as ANQGSEA. This CDR3 region has 12 residues. The CDR3 sequence: CSVGDYADTQYF. The CDR3 DNA sequence: TGCAGCGTTGGGGACTACGCAGATACGCAGTATTTT.

V is TRBV28 and J is TRBJ1-5, with D perhaps matching TRBD1 (6 bases). V was cut by 6 bases and J by 0 bases, with 12 bases left in between. The CDR3 loop spans 15 amino acids. CDR1 is MDHEN, CDR2 SYDVKM, per germline. CDR3 sequence (DNA): TGTGCCAGCAGCGGACAGATCGGTAGCAATCAGCCCCAGCATTTT. Its translation is CASSGQIGSNQPQHF.